This T cell receptor beta chain was sequenced in a study of regulatory T cells in long-lasting Graves disease. Study as a whole: Patients with new Graves' disease had used antithyroid drugs below 3 months.

The CDR3 extends over 16 amino acids. Trimming shortened V by 0 bases and J by 6 bases, and 15 bases separated the two germline ends. Germline CDR1 and CDR2: LNHNV and YYDKDF (reference sequence). Arm-PCR of CDR3 regions and iRepertoire HTBI primers were the basis on which TCR beta libraries were built. A single record per CDR3 protein comes from TCRdb applying MiXCR to the multiplex PCR reads. Of roughly 380,000 distinct CDR3 sequences in the sample, approximately 15% were seen once. This clonotype turned up a few times. Its target is unknown. Time point here: newly diagnosed GD, antithyroid drugs for less than 3 months. The TCR library was prepared using RNA isolated from PBMCs. Study-wide results and limits: Reduced TCR diversity was observed in persistent Graves' patients versus newly diagnosed patients.

The data were also submitted as part of a second study, on T cells in Graves' hyperthyroidism and ophthalmopathy. Turning to that study: With a duration under 2 months, the hyperthyroidism was newly diagnosed in patients aged 18 to 65.

The sequence came from a man aged 40-50 years with Graves disease. Sequenced here: peripheral blood mononuclear cells (PBMCs), sampled at new diagnosis, from a patient treated with antithyroid drugs. The chain links TRBV15 to TRBJ1-5; possibly TRBD1 for D (5 bases). As DNA, the CDR3 is TGTGCCACCAGCAGAGATCTGTGGGGCGCGATTCAGCCCCAGCATTTT. It specifies CATSRDLWGAIQPQHF.